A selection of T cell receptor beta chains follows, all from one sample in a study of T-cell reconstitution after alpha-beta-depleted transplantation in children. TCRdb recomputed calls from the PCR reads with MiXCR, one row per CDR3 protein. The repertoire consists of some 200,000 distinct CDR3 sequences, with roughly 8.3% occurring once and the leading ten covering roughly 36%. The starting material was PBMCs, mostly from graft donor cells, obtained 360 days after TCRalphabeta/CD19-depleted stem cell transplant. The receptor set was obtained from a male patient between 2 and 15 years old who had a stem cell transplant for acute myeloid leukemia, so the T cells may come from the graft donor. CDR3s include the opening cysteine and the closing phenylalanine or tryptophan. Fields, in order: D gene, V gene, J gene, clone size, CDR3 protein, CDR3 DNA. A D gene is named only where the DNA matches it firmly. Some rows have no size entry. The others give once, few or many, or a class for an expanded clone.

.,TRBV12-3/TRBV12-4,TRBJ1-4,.,CASSPYNGQYGKLFF,TGTGCCAGCAGTCCGTACAATGGACAGTATGGAAAACTGTTTTTT
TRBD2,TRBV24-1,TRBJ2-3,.,CATSDRATSGITDTQYF,TGTGCCACCAGTGACCGAGCGACTAGCGGGATCACAGATACGCAGTATTTT
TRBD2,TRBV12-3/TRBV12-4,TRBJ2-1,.,CASTLTSGYNEQFF,TGTGCCAGCACCCTGACTAGCGGATACAATGAGCAGTTCTTC
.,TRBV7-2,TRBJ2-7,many,CASSLWAGSTDEQYF,TGTGCCAGCAGCTTATGGGCGGGGAGTACAGACGAGCAGTACTTC
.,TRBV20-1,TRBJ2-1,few,CSASKGAYNEQFF,TGCAGTGCTAGTAAGGGAGCATACAATGAGCAGTTCTTC
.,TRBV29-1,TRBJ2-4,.,CSVGRTVGKNIQYF,TGCAGCGTTGGACGGACAGTAGGGAAAAACATTCAGTACTTC
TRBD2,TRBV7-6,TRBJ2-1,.,CASSLVGGWSYNEQFF,TGTGCCAGCAGCTTAGTGGGGGGGTGGTCCTACAATGAGCAGTTCTTC
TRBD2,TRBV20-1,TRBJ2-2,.,CSATSPSGRNTGELFF,TGCAGTGCCACATCCCCTAGCGGGAGAAACACCGGGGAGCTGTTTTTT
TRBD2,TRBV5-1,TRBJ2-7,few,CASSFKTSGSEQYF,TGCGCCAGCAGCTTCAAGACTAGCGGTAGCGAGCAGTACTTC
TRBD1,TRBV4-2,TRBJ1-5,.,CASSQGNTGQGDQPQHF,TGTGCCAGCAGCCAGGGAAACACGGGACAGGGGGATCAGCCCCAGCATTTT
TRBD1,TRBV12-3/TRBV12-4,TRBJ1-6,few,CASSLERVGTGFASPLHF,TGTGCCAGCAGTTTAGAAAGGGTCGGGACAGGGTTTGCTTCACCCCTCCACTTT
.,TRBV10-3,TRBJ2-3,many,CAISEGFTDTQYF,TGTGCCATCAGTGAGGGATTTACAGATACGCAGTATTTT
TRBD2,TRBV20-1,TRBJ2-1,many,CSAEIAGGGNEQFF,TGCAGTGCCGAGATAGCGGGAGGTGGGAATGAGCAGTTCTTC
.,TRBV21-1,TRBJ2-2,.,CASSKGRVAGTGELFF,TGTGCCAGCAGCAAAGGTCGGGTGGCCGGGACCGGGGAGCTGTTTTTT
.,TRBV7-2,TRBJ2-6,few,CASSKGDPGANVLTF,TGTGCCAGCAGCAAAGGCGACCCTGGGGCCAACGTCCTGACTTTC
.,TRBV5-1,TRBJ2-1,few,CASRLSSYNEQFF,TGCGCCAGCAGGCTGAGCTCCTACAATGAGCAGTTCTTC
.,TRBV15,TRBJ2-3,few,CATRRGAEDTQYF,TGTGCCACCCGACGGGGGGCGGAAGATACGCAGTATTTT
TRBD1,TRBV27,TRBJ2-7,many,CASSFLGQAYEQYF,TGTGCCAGCAGTTTTTTGGGACAGGCCTACGAGCAGTACTTC
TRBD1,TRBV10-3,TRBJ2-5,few,CAISEPSGQYQETQYF,TGTGCCATCAGCGAGCCCTCGGGACAGTACCAAGAGACCCAGTACTTC
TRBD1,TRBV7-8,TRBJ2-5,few,CASSFGQGERFVPPQETQYF,TGTGCCAGCAGCTTCGGACAGGGGGAACGTTTTGTTCCCCCCCAAGAGACCCAGTACTTC
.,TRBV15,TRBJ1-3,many,CATSRDPGAEGNTIYF,TGTGCCACCAGCAGAGATCCGGGGGCAGAGGGAAACACCATATATTTT
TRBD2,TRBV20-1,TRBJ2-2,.,CSAPDPRTSAGELFF,TGCAGTGCTCCGGACCCCAGGACTAGCGCCGGGGAGCTGTTTTTT
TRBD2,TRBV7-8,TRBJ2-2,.,CASSPTSGRVTGELFF,TGTGCCAGCAGCCCTACTAGCGGGAGAGTCACCGGGGAGCTGTTTTTT
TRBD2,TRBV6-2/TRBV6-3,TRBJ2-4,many,CASAGLAGLAKNIQYF,TGTGCCAGTGCGGGACTAGCGGGACTAGCCAAAAACATTCAGTACTTC
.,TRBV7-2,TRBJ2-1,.,CASSLGAGELFEQFF,TGTGCCAGCAGCTTGGGGGCGGGGGAATTGTTTGAGCAGTTCTTC
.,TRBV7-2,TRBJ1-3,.,CASSLAAGADYSGNTIYF,TGTGCCAGCAGCTTAGCGGCAGGGGCCGACTACTCTGGAAACACCATATATTTT
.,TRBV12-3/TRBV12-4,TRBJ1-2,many,CASSPMYREGGYTF,TGTGCCAGCAGTCCGATGTACAGGGAGGGAGGCTACACCTTC
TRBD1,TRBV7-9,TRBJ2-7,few,CASSSPDRAYEQYF,TGTGCCAGCAGCTCCCCGGACAGGGCGTACGAGCAGTACTTC
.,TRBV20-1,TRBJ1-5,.,CSAIGGWRQPQHF,TGCAGTGCGATAGGGGGGTGGCGACAGCCCCAGCATTTT
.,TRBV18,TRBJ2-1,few,CASSPTREGLEQFF,TGTGCCAGCTCACCCACGCGTGAGGGCTTGGAGCAGTTCTTC
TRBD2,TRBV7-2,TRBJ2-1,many,CASSPFMIAGRNEQFF,TGTGCCAGCAGCCCTTTTATGATAGCGGGACGCAATGAGCAGTTCTTC
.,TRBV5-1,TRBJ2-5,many,CASSLEWGPVTQYF,TGCGCCAGCAGCTTGGAGTGGGGGCCGGTGACCCAGTACTTC
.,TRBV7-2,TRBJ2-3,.,CASSLGAGETDTQYF,TGTGCCAGCAGCTTAGGGGCCGGGGAAACAGATACGCAGTATTTT
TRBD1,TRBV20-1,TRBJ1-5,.,CSAGQGALQGQPQHF,TGCAGTGCTGGACAGGGGGCTCTCCAGGGTCAGCCCCAGCATTTT
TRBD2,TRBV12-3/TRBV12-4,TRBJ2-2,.,CTSSLGSSGGPRGTGELFF,TGTACCAGCAGTTTAGGTAGTAGCGGGGGGCCTCGAGGCACCGGGGAGCTGTTTTTT
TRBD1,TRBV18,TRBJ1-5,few,CASSPWTGSNQPQHF,TGTGCCAGCTCACCATGGACAGGCTCCAATCAGCCCCAGCATTTT
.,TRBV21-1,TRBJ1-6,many,CARRTGRRIDNSPLHF,TGTGCCAGACGGACAGGACGGCGAATAGATAATTCACCCCTCCACTTT
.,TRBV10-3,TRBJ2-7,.,CAIRGSHYEQYF,TGTGCCATCAGGGGGTCCCACTACGAGCAGTACTTC
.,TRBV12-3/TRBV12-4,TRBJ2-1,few,CASSFTAEKQFF,TGTGCCAGCAGTTTTACGGCAGAGAAGCAGTTCTTC
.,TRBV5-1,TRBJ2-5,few,CASSLGVVRETQYF,TGCGCCAGCAGCTTAGGGGTCGTAAGGGAGACCCAGTACTTC
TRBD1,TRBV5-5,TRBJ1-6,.,CASSTDRETSPLHF,TGTGCCAGCAGCACGGACAGGGAGACTTCACCCCTCCACTTT
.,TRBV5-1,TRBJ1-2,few,CASSLEWGLSSYGYTF,TGCGCCAGCAGCTTGGAATGGGGTCTTAGTAGCTATGGCTACACCTTC
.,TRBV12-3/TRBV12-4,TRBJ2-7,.,CASSLEVGAYEQYF,TGTGCCAGCAGTTTAGAAGTTGGAGCCTACGAGCAGTACTTC
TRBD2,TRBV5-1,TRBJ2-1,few,CASIAGAMGMGEQFF,TGCGCCAGCATTGCGGGAGCTATGGGTATGGGTGAGCAGTTCTTC
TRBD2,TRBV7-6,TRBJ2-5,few,CASSLPSGKQTQYF,TGTGCCAGCAGCTTACCTAGCGGGAAACAGACCCAGTACTTC
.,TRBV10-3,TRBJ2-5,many,CATIAQGLETQYF,TGTGCCACAATTGCGCAGGGATTGGAGACCCAGTACTTC
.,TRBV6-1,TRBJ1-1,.,CASSPGFPNTEAFF,TGTGCCAGCAGCCCGGGGTTCCCGAACACTGAAGCTTTCTTT
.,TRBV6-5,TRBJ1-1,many,CASSYSPGWHTEAFF,TGTGCCAGCAGTTACTCCCCGGGTTGGCACACTGAAGCTTTCTTT
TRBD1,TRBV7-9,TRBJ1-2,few,CASSVGQAKGYGYTF,TGTGCCAGCAGCGTCGGACAGGCAAAAGGCTATGGCTACACCTTC
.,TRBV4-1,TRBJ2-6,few,CASSQGERPSGANVLTF,TGCGCCAGCAGCCAAGGTGAAAGGCCCTCTGGGGCCAACGTCCTGACTTTC
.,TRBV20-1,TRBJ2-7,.,CSARPQGSYEQYF,TGCAGTGCTAGACCACAGGGTTCCTACGAGCAGTACTTC
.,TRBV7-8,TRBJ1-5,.,CASSPNRDQPQHF,TGTGCCAGCAGCCCAAACAGGGATCAGCCCCAGCATTTT